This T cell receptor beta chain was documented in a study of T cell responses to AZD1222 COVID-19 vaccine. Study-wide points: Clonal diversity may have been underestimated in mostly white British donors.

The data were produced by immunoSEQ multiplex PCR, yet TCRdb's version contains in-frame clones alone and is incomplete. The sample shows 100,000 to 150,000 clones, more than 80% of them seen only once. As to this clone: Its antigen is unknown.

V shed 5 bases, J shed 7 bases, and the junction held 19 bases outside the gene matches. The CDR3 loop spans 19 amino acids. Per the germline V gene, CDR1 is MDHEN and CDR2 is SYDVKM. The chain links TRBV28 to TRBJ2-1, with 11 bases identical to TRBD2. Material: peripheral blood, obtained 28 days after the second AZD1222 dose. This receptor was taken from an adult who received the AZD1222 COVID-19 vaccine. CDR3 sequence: CASSPPSLYLAGGANEQFF. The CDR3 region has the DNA TGTGCCAGCAGTCCCCCCTCTTTATATCTAGCGGGGGGAGCGAATGAGCAGTTCTTC.